The next 32 T cell receptor beta chains were all read from a single sample in a study of blood T cell repertoires in COVID-19. Only in-frame clones appear in the TCRdb table, and some are missing; sequencing was by immunoSEQ multiplex PCR. The sample holds some 69,000 clones, 65% to 85% seen once. Sequenced input: peripheral blood. The receptor source for this set is a man in his 60s with acute or convalescent COVID-19.

This chain connects TRBV6-5 to TRBJ2-7, with D possibly matching TRBD1 (5 bases). The CDR3 runs to 12 residues. V was cut by 6 bases and J by 4 bases, with 10 bases left in between. Germline CDR1 is MNHEY and CDR2 is SVGAGI. The CDR3 DNA reads as TGTGCCAGCAGACCCGACAGTTACGAGCAGTACTTC. It yields the protein CASRPDSYEQYF.

The chain's CDR3 is CASSPNSGNTIYF. CDR3 nucleotide sequence: TGTGCCAGCAGTCCCAACTCTGGAAACACCATATATTTT. The rearrangement joins TRBV7-9 to TRBJ1-3, with no clear D. The CDR3 has 13 amino acids. With 6 bases removed from V and 0 bases from J, the gap between germline ends came to 6 bases. The germline V gene has CDR1 SEHNR and CDR2 FQNEAQ (reference sequence).

The J gene is TRBJ2-3, the V gene TRBV7-6, with 10 bases fitting TRBD2. The ends lost 5 bases at V and 0 bases at J; junction bases unmatched: 8. CDR3 length: 17 residues. Germline V lookup: CDR1 SGHVS, CDR2 FNYEAQ. Written as DNA, the CDR3 is TGTGCCAGCAGCCCGGAAACTAGCGGGGTCAGCACAGATACGCAGTATTTT. This encodes CASSPETSGVSTDTQYF.

This clone was recorded a few times. This chain joins TRBV7-9 and TRBJ1-1, with 8 nucleotides matching TRBD1. There are 14 residues in the CDR3. Trimming at V came to 5 bases and at J to 5 bases, leaving 7 bases not matched to a gene. Germline V gene sequence: CDR1 SEHNR, CDR2 FQNEAQ (reference sequence). In DNA, the CDR3 is TGTGCCAGCAGCCTTCCAGGGGGCGGGACTGAAGCTTTCTTT. Its translation: CASSLPGGGTEAFF.

V gene TRBV2 combines with J gene TRBJ2-1; TRBD1 matches 8 bases. Losses at the gene ends were 8 bases for V and 8 bases for J; bases not matched to a gene: 14. The CDR3 sequence is 15 residues long. Germline V lookup: CDR1 SNHLY, CDR2 FYNNEI. The CDR3, as DNA: TGTGCCAGCGGGACCCGGAGGACAGGGTCATATGAGCAGTTCTTC. This translates into CASGTRRTGSYEQFF.

V gene TRBV30 combines with J gene TRBJ1-5; D may be TRBD1 (6 bases). The CDR3 runs 14 residues. Germline V gene data show CDR1 as GTSNPN and CDR2 as SVGIG (reference sequence). V lost 2 bases and J lost 4, with 12 bases in between. CDR3 residues: CAWSLRGDNQPQHF. CDR3 coding DNA: TGTGCCTGGAGTCTCAGGGGTGATAATCAGCCCCAGCATTTT.

The V gene is TRBV10-1, the J gene TRBJ1-5; possibly TRBD1 for D (5 bases). The CDR3 length is 11 residues. Germline V lookup: CDR1 WNHNN, CDR2 SYGVQD (reference sequence). The V and J ends lost 6 bases and 9 bases respectively, with 9 bases between them. Written as DNA, the CDR3 is TGCGCCAGCAGCGGACAATCGCCCCAGCATTTT. This translates into CASSGQSPQHF.

In this sample, this clone turned up a few times. The chain carries TRBV6-2 or TRBV6-3 and TRBJ1-3; the D gene is possibly TRBD1 (6 bases). In germline, CDR1 is MNHEY, CDR2 SVGEGT. Deletions cut 6 bases from V and 4 bases from J, with 19 bases between. The CDR3 is 16 residues long. CDR3 residues: CASSPGQGLFGNTIYF. CDR3 DNA: TGTGCCAGCAGCCCCGGCCAGGGGTTATTCGGAAACACCATATATTTT.

The chain is built from TRBV7-2 and TRBJ2-1; 15 nucleotides line up with TRBD2. The germline gives CDR1 SGHTA, CDR2 FQGNSA. The CDR3 covers 16 residues. The CDR3 spells CAAGTSGGKSYNEQFF. In DNA, the CDR3 is TGTGCAGCCGGGACTAGCGGGGGGAAATCCTACAATGAGCAGTTCTTC.

This chain uses TRBV5-1 with TRBJ1-1; TRBD1 matches at 9 bases. The CDR3 runs 19 residues. Germline assignment: CDR1 SGHRS and CDR2 YFSETQ. V was clipped by 0 bases and J by 4 bases; unmatched bases: 16. The CDR3 spells CASSLGDRAGPMVGTEAFF. In DNA, the CDR3 is TGCGCCAGCAGCTTGGGGGACAGGGCGGGGCCAATGGTAGGCACTGAAGCTTTCTTT.

This sequence joins TRBV7-2 and TRBJ1-1; D gene ambiguous. V was shortened by 3 bases and J by 1 base, with 9 bases between the two germline ends. Per the germline V gene, CDR1 is SGHTA and CDR2 is FQGNSA. The CDR3 is made up of 14 amino acids. The chain's CDR3 is CASSFYRSNTEAFF. The CDR3 nucleotides read TGTGCCAGCAGCTTCTACCGGTCGAACACTGAAGCTTTCTTT.

The chain uses TRBV6-5 and TRBJ1-5; perhaps TRBD1 as D (5 bases). Trimming took 6 bases from V and 1 from J, leaving 13 bases between them. The CDR3 is made up of 15 amino acids. CDR1 MNHEY and CDR2 SVGAGI come from the germline V gene. The CDR3, as DNA: TGTGCCAGCAGGTCGGGGGAGGGGAGCAATCAGCCCCAGCATTTT. Translation gives CASRSGEGSNQPQHF.

The CDR3 loop reads CASSLTTGGSTEAFF. For the CDR3, the DNA is TGTGCCAGCAGTCTTACGACAGGGGGGAGCACTGAAGCTTTCTTT. This sequence joins TRBV28 and TRBJ1-1; the match to TRBD1 covers 9 bases. Germline values: CDR1 MDHEN, CDR2 SYDVKM. The CDR3 runs to 15 residues. After removal of 5 bases from V and 4 bases from J, the junction contained 8 bases not matched to a gene.

The chain uses TRBV28 and TRBJ1-2; D unresolved. CDR1 is MDHEN and CDR2 is SYDVKM in the germline V gene. This CDR3 region has 12 residues. V dropped 3 bases and J dropped 5 bases, with 7 bases sitting between them. The CDR3 nucleotides are TGTGCCAGCAGTTTCGGAGGGTATGGCTACACCTTC. It codes for CASSFGGYGYTF.

The V gene is TRBV3-1 (or the pseudogene TRBV3-2), the J gene TRBJ2-1, with 12 nucleotides matching TRBD2. Germline V gives CDR1 LGHDT, CDR2 YNNKEL (reference sequence). This CDR3 has 18 residues. V trimming: 1 base; J trimming: 5 bases; junction bases outside the gene matches: 9. CDR3 bases: TGTGCCAGCAGCCAAGGCCGACTAGCGGGGGTTTTCAACAATGAGCAGTTCTTC. Protein product: CASSQGRLAGVFNNEQFF.

The chain has TRBV5-1 and TRBJ2-2; 8 bases are shared with TRBD2. With 4 bases clipped from V and 6 bases from J, the junction kept 8 bases outside the gene matches. Germline V CDR1 and CDR2: SGHRS, YFSETQ. CDR3 length: 15 residues. Here the CDR3 reads CASSGRGARAGELFF. The CDR3 bases are TGCGCCAGCAGCGGGCGGGGGGCCCGGGCCGGGGAGCTGTTTTTT.

The gene calls are TRBV12-5 and TRBJ2-5, with TRBD2 matching 10 bases. In germline, CDR1 is LGHNT, CDR2 FRNRAP. The length of the CDR3 is 16 residues. V shed 5 bases and J 0 bases; nucleotides not matched to a gene: 6. The CDR3 nucleotides read TGTGCTAGTGGTCCAGGACTAGCGGCGTACCAAGAGACCCAGTACTTC. Protein product: CASGPGLAAYQETQYF.

The chain is built from TRBV7-9 and TRBJ2-3; 8 positions match TRBD1. There are 14 residues in the CDR3. J gave up 3 bases and V 5 bases, and 4 bases lay outside the gene matches. Germline V lookup: CDR1 SEHNR, CDR2 FQNEAQ (reference sequence). The CDR3 bases are TGTGCCAGCAGCGGACAGGGCGGTACAGATACGCAGTATTTT. This codes for CASSGQGGTDTQYF.

The CDR3 DNA reads TGTGCCAGCAGTTTAACGCGGGACCAAACTAACTATGGCTACACCTTC. Translated: CASSLTRDQTNYGYTF. The rearrangement joins TRBV28 to TRBJ1-2; perhaps TRBD1 as D (5 bases). Germline V CDR1 and CDR2: MDHEN, SYDVKM. The CDR3 extends over 16 amino acids. V lost 2 bases to trimming and J lost 0 bases, with 13 bases between them.

V gene TRBV15 combines with J gene TRBJ1-4; D is unresolved. This CDR3 has 13 amino acids. Germline V CDR1 and CDR2: LNHNV, YYDKDF (reference sequence). The ends were cut back, 1 base at V and 8 bases at J, with 8 bases in the middle. The CDR3 is CATSRAGVEKLFF. The CDR3 bases are TGTGCCACCAGCAGAGCCGGGGTAGAAAAACTGTTTTTT.

V and J are TRBV5-1 and TRBJ1-1; D not certain. This CDR3 is built from 15 residues. V was pared by 5 bases and J by 8 bases, with 22 bases between. Germline CDR1 is SGHRS and CDR2 is YFSETQ. CDR3 protein: CASRPYEESMREAFF. The CDR3 DNA reads TGCGCCAGCAGGCCCTACGAGGAATCGATGAGGGAAGCTTTCTTT.

This chain uses TRBV5-1 with TRBJ2-4; 7 bases agree with TRBD1. Trimming took 0 bases from V and 0 from J; bases not matched to a gene: 6. Germline values: CDR1 SGHRS, CDR2 YFSETQ. The CDR3 runs 17 residues. DNA of the CDR3: TGCGCCAGCAGCTTGGCGCGACAGGGAATAGCCAAAAACATTCAGTACTTC. Translating it yields CASSLARQGIAKNIQYF. Together with reference TRBV5-1 and TRBJ2-4, the CDR3 gives the full variable domain: KAGVTQTPRYLIKTRGQQVTLSCSPISGHRSVSWYQQTPGQGLQFLFEYFSETQRNKGNFPGRFSGRQFSNSRSEMNVSTLELGDSALYLCASSLARQGIAKNIQYFGAGTRLSVL.

This clone was detected once. The V call is TRBV4-1, the J call TRBJ1-3; D remains ambiguous. V was trimmed by 3 bases and J by 0 bases, leaving 12 bases between them. CDR1 is MGHRA and CDR2 is YSYEKL in the germline V gene. The CDR3 extends over 16 amino acids. DNA of the CDR3: TGCGCCAGCAGCCACTCCGGGAGCAGCTCTGGAAACACCATATATTTT. This encodes CASSHSGSSSGNTIYF.

The sample holds a few counts of this clone. This chain links TRBV3-1 (or the pseudogene TRBV3-2) with TRBJ1-4; weak D call: TRBD1 (6 bases). The CDR3 runs 13 residues. V lost 3 bases and J lost 7, with 9 bases in between. CDR1 and CDR2 (germline): LGHDT, YNNKEL (reference sequence). In nucleotides, the CDR3 is TGTGCCAGCAGCCAGGCAGGGGTTGAAAAACTGTTTTTT. Its translation is CASSQAGVEKLFF.

The rearrangement links TRBV10-3 to TRBJ2-7; 7 bases align to TRBD2. Germline trimming cut 5 bases from V and 3 bases from J; bases unmatched to any gene: 16. Germline V CDR1 and CDR2: ENHRY, SYGVKD. CDR3 size: 17 residues. CDR3 nucleotide sequence: TGTGCCATCAGTAAACGCCCTACGACTGCTAGCGGCTACGAGCAGTACTTC. Translated, it gives CAISKRPTTASGYEQYF.

The rearrangement uses TRBV15 and TRBJ2-7, with 9 bases lining up with TRBD2. Germline V lookup: CDR1 LNHNV, CDR2 YYDKDF (reference sequence). Trimming removed 3 bases from V and 4 bases from J; junction bases left unmatched: 7. The CDR3 loop spans 15 amino acids. In DNA, the CDR3 is TGTGCCACCAGCAGCACCGGGACTAGCCGGTACGAGCAGTACTTC. It is translated as CATSSTGTSRYEQYF.

The rearrangement links TRBV5-8 to TRBJ1-2; D may be TRBD1 (5 bases). The CDR3 covers 15 residues. Germline CDR1 reads SGHTS; CDR2 reads YDEGEE. The V gene lost 0 bases and the J gene lost 3 bases, with 12 bases spanning the gap. The CDR3 coding sequence is TGTGCCAGCAGCTTGGCGACGGGGGGGGACTATGGCTACACCTTC. It yields the protein CASSLATGGDYGYTF. Using reference TRBV5-8 and TRBJ1-2 for the parts outside the CDR3, the full variable domain is EAGVTQSPTHLIKTRGQQATLRCSPISGHTSVYWYQQALGLGLQFLLWYDEGEERNRGNFPPRFSGRQFPNYSSELNVNALELEDSALYLCASSLATGGDYGYTFGSGTRLTVV.

The chain links TRBV19 to TRBJ1-3; 7 bases line up with TRBD1. The V segment lost 4 bases and the J segment 2 bases; nucleotides outside the gene matches: 8. CDR3 length: 16 amino acids. Germline assignment: CDR1 LNHDA and CDR2 SQIVND (reference sequence). Here the CDR3 DNA reads TGTGCCAGTAGTACGTCAGGGGGTTTTACTGGAAACACCATATATTTT. This gives the protein CASSTSGGFTGNTIYF.

The chain links TRBV5-4 to TRBJ2-7, with D possibly matching TRBD1 (5 bases). CDR3 length equals 14 residues. Germline loops: CDR1 SGHNT, CDR2 YYREEE (reference sequence). V lost 3 bases to trimming and J lost 3 bases, with 13 bases between them. The CDR3 DNA reads as TGTGCCAGCAGCTATCAGGGAAGAGTCTACGAGCAGTACTTC. It codes for CASSYQGRVYEQYF.

This chain connects TRBV19 to TRBJ2-1; 12 bases fit TRBD2. The junction had 6 bases not matched to a gene; V was cut back by 3 bases and J by 6 bases. CDR1 LNHDA and CDR2 SQIVND come from the germline V gene (reference sequence). CDR3 length: 16 amino acids. The CDR3 loop reads CASSIPGLAGSNEQFF. CDR3 DNA: TGTGCCAGTAGTATCCCAGGACTAGCGGGGAGCAATGAGCAGTTCTTC.

The J gene is TRBJ1-1, the V gene TRBV18; the D gene is possibly TRBD1 (6 bases). This CDR3 is built from 16 residues. In germline, CDR1 is KGHSH, CDR2 LQKENI. Trimming removed 3 bases at V and 3 bases at J, with 17 bases between. DNA of the CDR3: TGTGCCAGCTCACCTCCGGGACACCTACTCTACACTGAAGCTTTCTTT. Amino acids: CASSPPGHLLYTEAFF.

This clone turned up a few times. The CDR3 region has the DNA TGTGCCACCAGCATCCCGACCGGGGGGGCCTGGGAGACCCAGTACTTC. This codes for CATSIPTGGAWETQYF. This rearrangement joins TRBV15 to TRBJ2-5, with 8 bases that match TRBD2. V shed 4 bases, J shed 5 bases, and the junction held 12 bases outside the gene matches. The CDR3 runs 16 residues. Germline V gene sequence: CDR1 LNHNV, CDR2 YYDKDF (reference sequence).